The 15 T cell receptor beta chains below come from one sample, sequenced in a study of control samples from healthy donors and cancer patients. Only in-frame clones appear in the TCRdb table, and some are missing; sequencing was by immunoSEQ multiplex PCR. Found here are some 130,000 clones, around 90% of them singletons; the top ten hold roughly 2.5%. Sequenced: blood. These receptor sequences come from a man aged 35-49 years in good health.

J is TRBJ2-1 and V is TRBV6-5; D gene uncertain. Germline V gene data show CDR1 as MNHEY and CDR2 as SVGAGI. The CDR3 loop spans 14 amino acids. Trimming took 9 bases from V and 9 from J, leaving 21 bases between them. The DNA for the CDR3 is TGTGCCAGTGGTCGAGTGACCCACTTGGGTGAGCAGTTCTTC. The encoded protein is CASGRVTHLGEQFF.

CDR3 DNA sequence: TGTGCCAGTAGTGCGCTGGGCGGTTACGAGCAGTACTTC. As protein: CASSALGGYEQYF. V usage is TRBV19 and J usage is TRBJ2-7; no clear D. V lost 5 bases and J lost 4, with 12 bases in between. The CDR3 totals 13 residues. Germline lookup yields CDR1 LNHDA and CDR2 SQIVND (reference sequence). The complete variable domain, with remaining parts taken from reference TRBV19 and TRBJ2-7, reads DGGITQSPKYLFRKEGQNVTLSCEQNLNHDAMYWYRQDPGQGLRLIYYSQIVNDFQKGDIAEGYSVSREKKESFPLTVTSAQKNPTAFYLCASSALGGYEQYFGPGTRLTVT.

In this sample, this clone turned up once. V and J are TRBV10-1 and TRBJ2-7, with 7 bases aligning to TRBD2. The CDR3 consists of 14 residues. Per the germline V gene, CDR1 is WNHNN and CDR2 is SYGVQD (reference sequence). The V gene end was trimmed by 3 bases and the J gene end by 5 bases; junction bases not matched to a gene: 7. The DNA of the CDR3 is TGCGCCAGCAGTGAAGTAGCGGGTTCGAACGAGCAGTACTTC. It encodes CASSEVAGSNEQYF.

The rearrangement uses TRBV2 and TRBJ1-2; 9 positions agree with TRBD1. This CDR3 has 14 residues. Germline assignment: CDR1 SNHLY and CDR2 FYNNEI. The V gene end was trimmed by 4 bases and the J gene end by 3 bases; junction bases not matched to a gene: 3. CDR3 residues: CASSGGQGYYGYTF. The CDR3 region has the DNA TGTGCCAGCAGTGGGGGACAGGGATACTATGGCTACACCTTC.

V gene TRBV29-1 combines with J gene TRBJ1-2; TRBD1 agrees at 7 bases. Germline CDR1 reads SQVTM; CDR2 reads ANQGSEA. Germline trimming cut 4 bases from V and 3 bases from J; bases unmatched to any gene: 5. There are 13 residues in the CDR3. CDR3 sequence (DNA): TGCAGCGTTGCCGGAGGGGGCGACTATGGCTACACCTTC. Translation gives CSVAGGGDYGYTF.

The chain employs TRBV19 and TRBJ1-1, with D hard to call. With 6 bases removed from V and 3 bases from J, the gap between germline ends came to 5 bases. Germline V gene sequence: CDR1 LNHDA, CDR2 SQIVND (reference sequence). This CDR3 spans 11 amino acids. The CDR3 DNA reads as TGTGCCAGTAGAGGCTACACTGAAGCTTTCTTT. It is translated as CASRGYTEAFF.

The chain employs TRBV7-9 and TRBJ1-3; D not resolved. CDR1 is SEHNR and CDR2 is FQNEAQ in the germline V gene (reference sequence). The CDR3 has 15 residues. V was pared by 5 bases and J by 0 bases, with 11 bases between. CDR3: CASSLGFSSGNTIYF. The CDR3 coding sequence is TGTGCCAGCAGCCTTGGGTTCAGCTCTGGAAACACCATATATTTT.

The genes are TRBV27 and TRBJ2-3, with D perhaps matching TRBD2 (6 bases). The germline gives CDR1 MNHEY, CDR2 SMNVEV (reference sequence). The CDR3 contains 15 residues. V lost 3 bases to trimming and J lost 5 bases, with 15 bases between them. CDR3 protein: CASSLRDLLKDTQYF. CDR3 nucleotides: TGTGCCAGCAGTTTGCGGGACCTTTTGAAAGATACGCAGTATTTT.

The V call is TRBV6-4, the J call TRBJ2-4; 8 nucleotides align to TRBD1. Per the germline V gene, CDR1 is MRHNA and CDR2 is SNTAGT. CDR3 length equals 15 residues. The ends lost 6 bases at V and 6 bases at J; junction bases unmatched: 10. The CDR3 region is CASRKKDRDGNIQYF. The CDR3 DNA is TGTGCCAGCAGAAAAAAGGACAGGGATGGAAACATTCAGTACTTC.

This chain joins TRBV19 and TRBJ2-1; TRBD1 aligns across 11 bases. The CDR3 sequence is 13 residues long. The germline CDR1 and CDR2 sequences are LNHDA and SQIVND (reference sequence). The J segment lost 5 bases and the V segment lost 10 bases, leaving 4 bases of the junction unmatched. The CDR3 spells CATGQGADNEQFF. The DNA of the CDR3 is TGTGCCACTGGACAGGGGGCCGACAATGAGCAGTTCTTC.

The J gene is TRBJ1-1, the V gene TRBV7-8; D might be TRBD1 (6 bases). CDR1 and CDR2 (germline): SGHVS, FQNEAQ. The CDR3 is made up of 16 amino acids. Deletions cut 5 bases from V and 2 bases from J, with 18 bases between. The CDR3 is CASSTMGAGFNTEAFF. CDR3 nucleotide sequence: TGTGCCAGCAGCACTATGGGGGCCGGGTTTAACACTGAAGCTTTCTTT.

The rearrangement joins TRBV28 to TRBJ1-6; no clear D gene. Germline CDR1 and CDR2: MDHEN and SYDVKM. Trimming shortened V by 5 bases and J by 2 bases, and 10 bases separated the two germline ends. This CDR3 comprises 15 residues. This CDR3 is CASSPRFPYNSPLHF. The CDR3 bases are TGTGCCAGCAGTCCTCGGTTCCCCTATAATTCACCCCTCCACTTT. Together with reference TRBV28 and TRBJ1-6, the CDR3 gives the full variable domain: DVKVTQSSRYLVKRTGEKVFLECVQDMDHENMFWYRQDPGLGLRLIYFSYDVKMKEKGDIPEGYSVSREKKERFSLILESASTNQTSMYLCASSPRFPYNSPLHFGNGTRLTVT.

V and J are TRBV5-4 and TRBJ2-2; possible D gene TRBD2, 6 bases. In germline, CDR1 is SGHNT, CDR2 YYREEE (reference sequence). V dropped 2 bases and J dropped 4 bases, with 6 bases sitting between them. CDR3 length: 13 residues. Here the CDR3 reads CASSLLATGELFF. The CDR3 DNA is TGTGCCAGCAGCTTACTAGCCACCGGGGAGCTGTTTTTT. The whole variable domain, filled in from reference TRBV5-4 and TRBJ2-2, reads ETGVTQSPTHLIKTRGQQVTLRCSSQSGHNTVSWYQQALGQGPQFIFQYYREEENGRGNFPPRFSGLQFPNYSSELNVNALELDDSALYLCASSLLATGELFFGEGSRLTVL.

This sequence joins TRBV29-1 and TRBJ2-1; TRBD1 matches at 8 bases. This CDR3 comprises 15 residues. The germline V gene encodes CDR1 SQVTM and CDR2 ANQGSEA. J lost 4 bases, V lost 6 bases, and 11 bases had no gene match. This CDR3 reads CSVEWRDRGYNEQFF. CDR3 nucleotide sequence: TGCAGCGTCGAATGGCGAGACAGGGGTTACAATGAGCAGTTCTTC.

The rearrangement links TRBV18 to TRBJ2-1; 7 nucleotides line up with TRBD1. CDR3 size: 14 residues. Per germline, CDR1 KGHSH and CDR2 LQKENI. The junction had 8 bases not matched to a gene; V was cut back by 5 bases and J by 7 bases. In nucleotides, the CDR3 is TGTGCCAGCTCAGCGACAGGGTGGGGGAATGAGCAGTTCTTC. Translating it yields CASSATGWGNEQFF.